These 18 T cell receptor beta chains were sequenced from one sample in a study of T cell repertoires in cytomegalovirus infection. TCRdb recomputed calls from the reads with MiXCR, one row per CDR3 protein. The repertoire holds approximately 630,000 distinct CDR3 sequences, approximately 25% seen once, with 8% in the top ten. Material: CD8+ T cells from PBMCs. These receptors all come from a human donor in good health (CMV status not recorded). Some clones in this sample may be carry-over from other donors' samples.

The genes are TRBV25-1 and TRBJ2-1; TRBD2 matches 9 bases. CDR3 length: 17 amino acids. Trimming took 1 base from V and 7 from J; bases not matched to a gene: 11. Germline V lookup: CDR1 MGHDK, CDR2 SYGVNS. CDR3 residues: CASSEWRRGGRRNEQFF. DNA for the CDR3: TGTGCCAGCAGTGAATGGAGGCGGGGGGGCCGAAGGAATGAGCAGTTCTTC. The entire variable domain, with the rest obtained from reference TRBV25-1 and TRBJ2-1, is as follows: EADIYQTPRYLVIGTGKKITLECSQTMGHDKMYWYQQDPGMELHLIHYSYGVNSTEKGDLSSESTVSRIRTEHFPLTLESARPSHTSQYLCASSEWRRGGRRNEQFFGPGTRLTVL.

This clonotype was seen only a few times. The genes are TRBV14 and TRBJ1-2; D not certain. In germline, CDR1 is SGHDN, CDR2 FVKESK. The CDR3 is made up of 15 amino acids. Trimming took off 1 base at V and 4 bases at J, with 13 bases between the two ends. The CDR3 sequence is CASSQGYQSIYGYTF. The CDR3, as DNA: TGTGCCAGCAGCCAAGGATATCAGTCGATCTATGGCTACACCTTC.

V and J are TRBV20-1 and TRBJ1-1; the D is unclear. There are 14 residues in the CDR3. Trimming removed 7 bases from V and 0 bases from J, with 15 bases in between. The germline V gene encodes CDR1 DFQATT and CDR2 SNEGSKA (reference sequence). This chain's CDR3 is CSGPKTTMNTEAFF. The DNA for the CDR3 is TGCAGTGGGCCCAAGACTACCATGAACACTGAAGCTTTCTTT.

The CDR3, as DNA: TGTGCCAGCAGCTACCCGGGACGTAGCTATTCTAGCACAGATACGCAGTATTTT. Translated: CASSYPGRSYSSTDTQYF. This chain links TRBV28 with TRBJ2-3; D might be TRBD1 or TRBD2, each matching 5 bases. The germline gives CDR1 MDHEN, CDR2 SYDVKM. The V gene lost 6 bases and the J gene lost 0 bases, with 22 bases spanning the gap. This CDR3 contains 18 residues.

This clonotype was picked up many times. J is TRBJ1-5 and V is TRBV7-8, with D unresolved. This CDR3 has 13 residues. Germline CDR1 reads SGHVS; CDR2 reads FQNEAQ. V was trimmed by 2 bases and J by 1 base, leaving 3 bases between them. The CDR3 here is CASSLTSNQPQHF. CDR3 coding DNA: TGTGCCAGCAGCTTAACGAGCAATCAGCCCCAGCATTTT.

The V gene is TRBV20-1, the J gene TRBJ1-5; no reliable D call. V was trimmed by 0 bases and J by 5 bases, leaving 20 bases between them. Germline V gene data show CDR1 as DFQATT and CDR2 as SNEGSKA (reference sequence). The CDR3 is 17 residues long. CDR3 nucleotide sequence: TGCAGTGCTAGAGATTCGGATTCGGTCCTAGGCCATCAGCCCCAGCATTTT. It yields the protein CSARDSDSVLGHQPQHF.

This clonotype was recorded at least ten times. The chain employs TRBV7-9 and TRBJ2-7; 10 bases are a match to TRBD2. V lost 5 bases, J lost 4 bases, and 14 bases stayed unmatched. The CDR3 contains 17 residues. Germline lookup yields CDR1 SEHNR and CDR2 FQNEAQ (reference sequence). The CDR3 DNA sequence: TGTGCCAGCAGCCCCCGGGGCGCTAGCGGGGGATTTTACGAGCAGTACGTC. This codes for CASSPRGASGGFYEQYV.

Ten or more counts support this clonotype. The chain links TRBV11-2 to TRBJ2-2; maybe TRBD2 (5 bases). The CDR3 covers 16 residues. The ends were cut back, 5 bases at V and 3 bases at J, with 16 bases in the middle. Germline CDR1 is SGHAT and CDR2 is FQNNGV. The CDR3 here is CASSRRGSPYTGELFF. In DNA, the CDR3 is TGTGCCAGCAGCCGCCGGGGTAGCCCCTACACCGGGGAGCTGTTTTTT.

The chain uses TRBV4-2 and TRBJ1-1; 7 bases map to TRBD1. In germline, CDR1 is LGHNA, CDR2 YNFKEQ. After removal of 4 bases from V and 6 bases from J, the junction contained 11 bases not matched to a gene. The CDR3 runs to 15 residues. The CDR3 loop reads CASSPTGTAAAEAFF. The CDR3 nucleotides read TGTGCCAGCAGCCCGACCGGGACAGCCGCGGCTGAAGCTTTCTTT.

This clonotype occurred many times. V usage is TRBV7-2 and J usage is TRBJ1-5, with TRBD1 matching 7 bases. The germline gives CDR1 SGHTA, CDR2 FQGNSA. The CDR3 sequence is 15 residues long. After removal of 6 bases from V and 0 bases from J, the junction contained 5 bases not matched to a gene. The chain's CDR3 is CASSRDRASNQPQHF. The CDR3 nucleotides are TGTGCCAGCAGTCGTGACAGGGCTAGCAATCAGCCCCAGCATTTT.

The genes are TRBV6-6 and TRBJ2-1; 13 bases agree with TRBD2. With 4 bases clipped from V and 0 bases from J, the junction kept 15 bases outside the gene matches. The V gene's germline CDR1 is MNHNY and CDR2 SVGAGI (reference sequence). The CDR3 totals 21 residues. The CDR3 DNA reads TGTGCCAGCAGTTTCCGCGAAATACTAGCGGGGGGGCCGAGCTCCTACAATGAGCAGTTCTTC. It yields the protein CASSFREILAGGPSSYNEQFF.

This clonotype was observed at least ten times. The rearrangement joins TRBV7-2 to TRBJ1-2; D is ambiguous. Trimming took off 0 bases at V and 5 bases at J, with 7 bases between the two ends. The CDR3 loop spans 13 amino acids. The germline CDR1 and CDR2 sequences are SGHTA and FQGNSA. The CDR3 sequence is CASSLALDYGYTF. CDR3 DNA: TGTGCCAGCAGCTTAGCGCTCGATTATGGCTACACCTTC.

In the case of this clonotype: Being one base from a much bigger clone, this may be a read error. The chain recombines TRBV7-2 with TRBJ1-2, with D unclear. Germline V gene lookup returns CDR1 SGHTA and CDR2 FQGNSA. This CDR3 contains 11 residues. The CDR3 region has the DNA TGTGCCAACAGCGGCCCTTTCGGCTACACCTTC. It translates to CANSGPFGYTF.

This clonotype was seen many times. The CDR3 coding sequence is TGTGCCAGCAGCTTGTGGATCTCGGCAGATACGCAGTATTTT. It translates to CASSLWISADTQYF. The rearrangement links TRBV7-8 to TRBJ2-3; D not certain. The CDR3 totals 14 residues. V dropped 3 bases and J dropped 4 bases, with 11 bases sitting between them. CDR1 and CDR2 from the germline V gene are SGHVS and FQNEAQ.

This clonotype was counted a few times. The gene calls are TRBV7-9 and TRBJ1-2; the D is unclear. Between the trimmed V and J ends, which lost 2 bases and 6 bases, there was a span of 22 bases. The CDR3 covers 17 residues. Germline V gene sequence: CDR1 SEHNR, CDR2 FQNEAQ (reference sequence). Here the CDR3 reads CASSLSRWQIVLDGYTF. CDR3 DNA: TGTGCCAGCAGCTTATCCCGCTGGCAGATCGTCTTAGATGGCTACACCTTC.

In its sample, this clonotype was seen a few times. The chain employs TRBV20-1 and TRBJ2-7; 8 nucleotides match TRBD1. This CDR3 spans 15 amino acids. The V segment lost 3 bases and the J segment 5 bases; nucleotides outside the gene matches: 12. The germline V gene has CDR1 DFQATT and CDR2 SNEGSKA (reference sequence). The CDR3 reads CSASRTGLVEDEQYV. In DNA, the CDR3 is TGCAGTGCTAGTCGGACAGGGTTAGTGGAAGACGAGCAGTACGTC.

The chain has TRBV7-9 and TRBJ2-2; D perhaps matches TRBD2 (6 bases). Per the germline V gene, CDR1 is SEHNR and CDR2 is FQNEAQ (reference sequence). V was clipped by 5 bases and J by 3 bases, with 19 bases between them. The CDR3 length is 17 residues. The CDR3 nucleotides are TGTGCCAGCAGCCTATGGGCGGGGAGCCTACACACCGGGGAGCTGTTTTTT. Protein sequence: CASSLWAGSLHTGELFF.

The table lists this clonotype with many counts. The V call is TRBV7-9, the J call TRBJ2-5; D uncertain. Trimming pared 0 bases from V and 3 bases from J, leaving 8 bases between. Germline V gives CDR1 SEHNR, CDR2 FQNEAQ (reference sequence). The CDR3 contains 14 residues. CDR3 coding DNA: TGTGCCAGCAGCTTAGCGATTTTGGAAGAGACCCAGTACTTC. Its protein product is CASSLAILEETQYF.